These 4 T cell receptor beta chains share one sample of origin, sequenced in a study of blood T cell repertoires in COVID-19. The assay was immunoSEQ multiplex PCR, and TCRdb's table has in-frame clones only and misses some. This repertoire shows 150,000 to 200,000 clones, under 80% found once; its top ten account for approximately 12%. The sequenced sample consisted of peripheral blood. The receptor set was obtained from a middle-aged man who had recovered from COVID-19.

In its sample, this clone was seen many times. V and J are TRBV14 and TRBJ1-2; D ambiguous. This CDR3 region has 13 residues. V was pared by 1 base and J by 4 bases, with 7 bases between. Germline CDR1 is SGHDN and CDR2 is FVKESK. This CDR3 reads CASSQAHGYGYTF. CDR3 bases: TGTGCCAGCAGCCAAGCACATGGCTATGGCTACACCTTC.

The V and J genes are TRBV7-2 and TRBJ2-5; 9 bases align to TRBD1. The V gene end was trimmed by 5 bases and the J gene end by 1 base; junction bases not matched to a gene: 5. Germline CDR1 SGHTA, CDR2 FQGNSA. This CDR3 has 15 residues. CDR3 sequence (DNA): TGTGCCAGCAGCCCGAACAGGGGGCCCCAAGAGACCCAGTACTTC. It specifies CASSPNRGPQETQYF. Variable domain in full (rest from reference TRBV7-2 and TRBJ2-5): GAGVSQSPSNKVTEKGKDVELRCDPISGHTALYWYRQSLGQGLEFLIYFQGNSAPDKSGLPSDRFSAERTGGSVSTLTIQRTQQEDSAVYLCASSPNRGPQETQYFGPGTRLLVL.

CDR3 residues: CASSLGGLYGYTF. The CDR3 region has the DNA TGTGCCAGCAGTTTAGGCGGACTCTATGGCTACACCTTC. J is TRBJ1-2 and V is TRBV28, with no clear D. CDR3 length: 13 amino acids. The V end was cut by 2 bases, the J end by 4 bases, with 8 bases between. CDR1 and CDR2 (germline): MDHEN, SYDVKM.

This chain joins TRBV27 and TRBJ2-7; D gene unclear. V shed 5 bases and J shed 2 bases, with 10 bases lying between them. Germline V gene sequence: CDR1 MNHEY, CDR2 SMNVEV (reference sequence). The CDR3 has 13 amino acids. For the CDR3, the DNA is TGTGCCAGCAGTATATTTCCAGCCTACGAGCAGTACTTC. This codes for CASSIFPAYEQYF.